This is a list of T cell receptor beta chains from one sample in a study of blood T cell repertoires in COVID-19. Measured with immunoSEQ multiplex PCR; TCRdb has only the in-frame clones, and not every one. The table has roughly 380,000 clones, about nine tenths seen once. The sequenced material came from PBMCs or T cells enriched from blood (not recorded which). These receptors originate from a woman in her 30s who had been exposed to COVID-19. Each CDR3 is given with its conserved first and last residue. The order of the fields is CDR3 protein, CDR3 DNA, V gene, J gene, D gene, clone size. A D gene is named only where the DNA matches it firmly. For some rows the clone size is stated as once, few or many, or as a class when expanded; others skip it.

CASSVTMTTGGAYNEQFF	TGTGCCAGCAGCGTGACTATGACGACAGGGGGCGCCTACAATGAGCAGTTCTTC	TRBV9	TRBJ2-1	TRBD1	NA
CAWSWAGVRTGELFF	TGTGCCTGGAGCTGGGCGGGAGTAAGGACCGGGGAGCTGTTTTTT	TRBV30	TRBJ2-2	TRBD2	NA
CASSGGQIGSYEQYF	TGTGCCAGCAGTGGGGGACAGATAGGCTCCTACGAGCAGTACTTC	TRBV28	TRBJ2-7	TRBD1	NA
CASSPGVDYEQYF	TGTGCCAGCAGCCCAGGGGTTGATTACGAGCAGTACTTC	TRBV27	TRBJ2-7	NA	NA
CASSPRGDSYHTGELFF	TGTGCCAGCAGCCCCAGGGGCGACTCCTATCACACCGGGGAGCTGTTTTTT	TRBV7-3	TRBJ2-2	NA	NA
CATSRGGTSGSVRETQYF	TGTGCCACCAGCAGAGGGGGGACTAGCGGGAGCGTGAGAGAGACCCAGTACTTC	TRBV15	TRBJ2-5	TRBD2	once
CASSLSRGGGELFF	TGTGCCAGCAGTTTATCAAGGGGGGGCGGGGAGCTGTTTTTT	TRBV27	TRBJ2-2	NA	NA
CASRISGTGGLTEAFF	TGTGCCAGCAGGATATCCGGGACAGGGGGCCTCACTGAAGCTTTCTTT	TRBV28	TRBJ1-1	TRBD1	NA
CASKVRAGAGELFF	TGTGCCAGCAAGGTGCGAGCGGGGGCCGGGGAGCTGTTTTTT	TRBV28	TRBJ2-2	TRBD2	once
CASSKQAGSYEQYF	TGTGCCAGCAGCAAACAGGCTGGCTCCTACGAGCAGTACTTC	TRBV5-6	TRBJ2-7	NA	NA
CASSSRDSDSYGYTF	TGCGCCAGCAGCTCCCGGGACAGCGATTCCTATGGCTACACCTTC	TRBV5-1	TRBJ1-2	TRBD1	NA
CATSWDRGAGNTIYF	TGTGCCACCAGCTGGGACAGGGGTGCTGGAAACACCATATATTTT	TRBV15	TRBJ1-3	TRBD1	NA
CASSHPRRESSYEQYF	TGTGCCAGCAGCCACCCCCGGCGGGAGAGTAGCTACGAGCAGTACTTC	TRBV7-2	TRBJ2-7	TRBD2	NA
CASSPSTGGYEQYF	TGTGCCAGCAGTCCCTCGACAGGGGGCTACGAGCAGTACTTC	TRBV28	TRBJ2-7	TRBD1	NA
CASSLMTDRYYGYTF	TGTGCCAGCAGCCTTATGACGGACAGGTACTATGGCTACACCTTC	TRBV6-5	TRBJ1-2	TRBD1	NA
CASSLSGSGGWDEQFF	TGTGCCAGCAGCTTATCGGGGTCGGGAGGTTGGGATGAGCAGTTCTTC	TRBV7-6	TRBJ2-1	TRBD2	NA
CASSRDRSYEQYF	TGTGCCAGCAGCCGCGACAGGAGCTACGAGCAGTACTTC	TRBV11-2	TRBJ2-7	NA	NA
CSVGGQTAYEQYF	TGCAGCGTCGGAGGACAGACCGCCTACGAGCAGTACTTC	TRBV29-1	TRBJ2-7	NA	NA
CASSIVFQGHHLLNEKLFF	TGTGCCAGTAGTATAGTGTTCCAGGGACACCACTTACTTAATGAAAAACTGTTTTTT	TRBV19	TRBJ1-4	NA	once